In its sample, the clone carrying this T cell receptor (beta chain) was seen many times. Methods used by the authors: Reference gene primer amplification yielded estimated nucleated cell counts. Produced via immunoSEQ multiplex PCR; TCRdb's table is partial and in-frame only. The V and J calls and clone size come from that table; D and trimming were worked out from the DNA. The sample carries about 270,000 clones, approximately 86% recorded once. The sample is drawn from a study of blood T cell repertoires in COVID-19. Germline V gene sequence: CDR1 SEHNR, CDR2 FQNEAQ (reference sequence). Trimming stripped 3 bases from V and 5 bases from J, with 8 bases between. The CDR3 has 13 amino acids.

The origin of this receptor is a man aged 40-55 years with active or convalescent COVID-19. V gene TRBV7-9 combines with J gene TRBJ2-1; a weak D match, TRBD2 (5 bases). The specimen sequenced was peripheral blood. The CDR3 region has the DNA TGTGCCAGCAGCTTTGGAGGCCACAATGAGCAGTTCTTC. Its protein product is CASSFGGHNEQFF.